Listed below are T cell receptor beta chains from one sample, sequenced in a study of T cell responses to AZD1222 COVID-19 vaccine. TCRdb keeps only in-frame clones here, not all; method: immunoSEQ multiplex PCR. The sample table includes about 140,000 clones. Sequencing used peripheral blood. The receptors derive from an adult in good health. Each CDR3 is given with its conserved first and last residue. D genes are given only for firm matches.

>TRBV2|NA|TRBJ2-2
TGTGCCAGCAGTCGGGGGGCTACGAACACCGGGGAGCTGTTTTTT
CASSRGATNTGELFF
>TRBV6-2/TRBV6-3|NA|TRBJ2-7
TGTGCCAGCAGTTACCCGATACATGCGTCCCCTCCTTACGAGCAGTACTTC
CASSYPIHASPPYEQYF
>TRBV30|TRBD1|TRBJ2-3
TGTGCCTGGAGTGTATTATTTGATTGGATAGAGGACAGGGGGCGGACAGATACGCAGTATTTT
CAWSVLFDWIEDRGRTDTQYF
>TRBV19|NA|TRBJ2-7
TGTGCCAGTAGCAAGGGGGAGACCTACTCCTACGAGCAGTACTTC
CASSKGETYSYEQYF
>TRBV6-6|NA|TRBJ1-6
TGTGCCAGCAGACTTTCGGGTAGTGCCGCTTTTTCACCCCTCCACTTT
CASRLSGSAAFSPLHF
>TRBV7-3|NA|TRBJ1-1
TGTGCCAGCAGCTTAAGCGCGGGTCTGAACACTGAAGCTTTCTTT
CASSLSAGLNTEAFF
>TRBV6-4|NA|TRBJ1-2
TGTGCCAGCAGTGAAACAGGGTTAGGGACCTATGGCTACACCTTC
CASSETGLGTYGYTF
>TRBV2|NA|TRBJ1-1
TGTGCCAGCACCGGAACAGGGACCGAAGCTTTCTTT
CASTGTGTEAFF
>TRBV7-2|NA|TRBJ2-1
TGTGCCAGCCAACCCGGCGGGGGCCGGGTGTTTCTCCATGAGCAGTTCTTC
CASQPGGGRVFLHEQFF
>TRBV9|NA|TRBJ2-7
TGTGCCAGCAGCCCCCGTTTCGAGTCCGGCGAGCAGTACTTC
CASSPRFESGEQYF
>TRBV3-1/TRBV3-2|NA|TRBJ1-5
TGTGCCAGCAGCCTTAATCTTGGGGGCAATCAGCCCCAGCATTTT
CASSLNLGGNQPQHF
>TRBV19|TRBD1|TRBJ2-5
TGTGCCACACGAACGACAGGGGGCTCAGAGACCCAGTACTTC
CATRTTGGSETQYF
>TRBV10-1|NA|TRBJ1-3
TGCGCCAGCGGCGGGGGACCTGGAAACACCATATATTTT
CASGGGPGNTIYF
>TRBV29-1|TRBD1|TRBJ1-1
TGCAGCGTTGCGGGACAGGCTGAAGCTTTCTTT
CSVAGQAEAFF
>TRBV30|TRBD1|TRBJ2-1
TGTGCCTGGGACAGGGGGGGCTCCTACAATGAGCAGTTCTTC
CAWDRGGSYNEQFF
>TRBV2|NA|TRBJ2-5
TGTGCCAGCAGTCAGGACTCCCGGTGGACCCAGTACTTC
CASSQDSRWTQYF
>TRBV6-5|TRBD2|TRBJ2-6
TGTGCCAGCGCCAAAAGCGGGGTTGGGGCCAACGTCCTGACTTTC
CASAKSGVGANVLTF
>TRBV11-3|NA|TRBJ2-7
TGTGCCAGCAGCTTAGGGGACCCGACAGTATTCTACGAGCAGTACTTC
CASSLGDPTVFYEQYF
>TRBV28|NA|TRBJ2-3
TGTGCCAGCAGTTTATGGGTCGATACGCAGTATTTT
CASSLWVDTQYF
>TRBV5-1|NA|TRBJ2-5
TGCGCCAGCAGCTTGAGGCGGTGGGGGGAGACCCAGTACTTC
CASSLRRWGETQYF
>TRBV7-2|NA|TRBJ2-3
TGTGCCAGCAGCCAGTGGACTCTAAGGGCGGATACGCAGTATTTT
CASSQWTLRADTQYF
>TRBV5-4|NA|TRBJ2-5
TGTGCCAGCAGCTTGGTGTCAACCCAAGAGACCCAGTACTTC
CASSLVSTQETQYF
>TRBV28|NA|TRBJ1-5
TGTGCCAGCAGCTCGTTGGGGGGGATGGGTCAGCCCCAGCATTTT
CASSSLGGMGQPQHF
>TRBV27|NA|TRBJ2-2
TGTGCCAGCAGCACCCTCAGGGACACCGGGGAGCTGTTTTTT
CASSTLRDTGELFF
>TRBV6-5|TRBD2|TRBJ2-1
TGTGCCAGCAGTCCTTCCGGGGGGTCGGGCAATGAGCAGTTCTTC
CASSPSGGSGNEQFF
>TRBV28|NA|TRBJ1-6
TGTGCCAGCAACCCCTGGGGTAGCTCCTATAATTCACCCCTCCACTTT
CASNPWGSSYNSPLHF
>TRBV28|TRBD1|TRBJ1-4
TGTGCCAGCAGCCCGGACAGGGGCCGGGAAAAACTGTTTTTT
CASSPDRGREKLFF
>TRBV7-3|NA|TRBJ1-6
TGTGCCAGCAGCTTAATCGGAGGAGATAATTCACCCCTCCACTTT
CASSLIGGDNSPLHF
>TRBV15|NA|TRBJ1-2
TGTGCCACCAGCAGAGATTGGGCCAGCACCTATGGCTACACCTTC
CATSRDWASTYGYTF
>TRBV4-3|NA|TRBJ1-2
TGCGCCAGCAGCCCCCTCAGGGAAGGCTATGGCTACACCTTC
CASSPLREGYGYTF
>TRBV3-1/TRBV3-2|TRBD1|TRBJ2-7
TGTGCCAGCAGCCGACAGGGGGCGCCTTACGAGCAGTACTTC
CASSRQGAPYEQYF
>TRBV29-1|TRBD1|TRBJ1-2
TGCAGCGTTGAGGTGACAGGGGGCGACTATGGCTACACCTTC
CSVEVTGGDYGYTF
>TRBV10-3|NA|TRBJ2-3
TGTGCCATCAGCCCGGGACTCAGAGATACGCAGTATTTT
CAISPGLRDTQYF